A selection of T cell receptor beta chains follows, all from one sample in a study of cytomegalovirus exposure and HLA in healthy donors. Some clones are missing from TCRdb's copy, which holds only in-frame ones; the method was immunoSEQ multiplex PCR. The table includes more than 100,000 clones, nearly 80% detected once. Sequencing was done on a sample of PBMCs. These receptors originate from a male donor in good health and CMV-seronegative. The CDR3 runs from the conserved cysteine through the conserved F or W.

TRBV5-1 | CASSSGQGGTDTQYF
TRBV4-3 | CASSQDSERGGNEQFF
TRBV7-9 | CASQGTSGGDYEQYF
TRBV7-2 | CASSLRLASTGELFF
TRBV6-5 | CASRNRGRTEAFF
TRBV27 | CASSFDSGGYYEQYF
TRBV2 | CASRQGAGYGYTF
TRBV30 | CAWTLGQGPVWSQPQHF
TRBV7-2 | CASSGRASGTSYNEQFF
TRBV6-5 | CASSFELADTGELFF